This T cell receptor (beta chain) was retrieved from a study of shared clonotypes between healthy human individuals. Profiled with immunoSEQ multiplex PCR; TCRdb holds only in-frame clones, not every one. The sample lists about 680,000 clones; less than 85% were seen once. Trimming took 5 bases from V and 6 from J; bases not matched to a gene: 10. Germline V gene sequence: CDR1 MDHEN, CDR2 SYDVKM. The CDR3 spans 15 residues. The table lists this clone with a count of one. The clonotype was recovered from a woman aged 30 to 39 in good health. Specimen: memory CD4+ T cells sorted from blood. Subset of the sample: CD45RA-negative fraction. The chain links TRBV28 to TRBJ1-5; TRBD1 matches at 7 bases. As DNA, the CDR3 is TGTGCCAGCAGTCCGAGGGGGCTTGGGACTCAGCCCCAGCATTTT. Protein: CASSPRGLGTQPQHF.